Listed below are T cell receptor beta chains from one sample, sequenced in a study of patients and donors after allogeneic stem cell transplantation. TCRdb used MiXCR to reprocess the RT-PCR reads, holding one entry per CDR3 protein. The sample has approximately 200,000 distinct CDR3 sequences, less than 50% seen once; the top ten hold around 10%. The sample consisted of blood, either unsorted or a sorted T cell fraction (not recorded which). Every receptor here comes from a human donor who was either an allogeneic HSCT recipient or a stem cell or donor lymphocyte infusion donor (not recorded which). It is not recorded whose cells these are; they may come from a transplant donor. CDR3s include the opening cysteine and the closing phenylalanine or tryptophan. D genes are given only for firm matches. Rows give clone size only sometimes, using once, few, many, or a class for an expanded clone.

V gene: TRBV7-2; J gene: TRBJ2-7; clone size: .; D gene: .; CDR3 protein: CASSSRVGNYEQYF; CDR3 DNA: TGTGCCAGCAGCTCCCGGGTCGGGAACTACGAGCAGTACTTC
V gene: TRBV5-1; J gene: TRBJ1-6; clone size: .; D gene: .; CDR3 protein: CASSLSSYNSPPHF; CDR3 DNA: TGCGCCAGCAGTCTAAGCTCCTATAATTCACCCCCCCACTTT
V gene: TRBV12-3/TRBV12-4; J gene: TRBJ1-1; clone size: once; D gene: .; CDR3 protein: CASSSPGGGQPEAFF; CDR3 DNA: TGTGCCAGCAGCTCCCCCGGGGGAGGGCAGCCTGAAGCTTTCTTT
V gene: TRBV6-5; J gene: TRBJ1-3; clone size: .; D gene: .; CDR3 protein: CASSALAGELSGNTIYF; CDR3 DNA: TGTGCCAGCAGTGCTCTCGCAGGAGAACTTTCTGGAAACACCATATATTTT
V gene: TRBV20-1; J gene: TRBJ1-4; clone size: .; D gene: .; CDR3 protein: CSAHSATNEKLFF; CDR3 DNA: TGCAGTGCTCACTCAGCAACTAATGAAAAACTGTTTTTT
V gene: TRBV7-9; J gene: TRBJ1-2; clone size: .; D gene: .; CDR3 protein: CASSDPGQAGFGYTF; CDR3 DNA: TGTGCCAGCAGCGACCCCGGACAAGCGGGATTTGGCTACACCTTC
V gene: TRBV6-6; J gene: TRBJ2-3; clone size: .; D gene: .; CDR3 protein: CASSYPDGINTDTQYF; CDR3 DNA: TGTGCCAGCAGTTACCCGGACGGAATAAACACAGATACGCAGTATTTT
V gene: TRBV18; J gene: TRBJ1-1; clone size: .; D gene: TRBD1; CDR3 protein: CASSPLGQGTTEAFF; CDR3 DNA: TGTGCCAGCTCACCACTGGGACAGGGGACCACTGAAGCTTTCTTT
V gene: TRBV5-1; J gene: TRBJ1-6; clone size: .; D gene: .; CDR3 protein: CASSSESNSPLHF; CDR3 DNA: TGCGCCAGCAGCTCGGAATCTAATTCACCCCTCCACTTT
V gene: TRBV5-1; J gene: TRBJ2-4; clone size: once; D gene: .; CDR3 protein: CASSPIYTGLLAKNIQYF; CDR3 DNA: TGCGCCAGCAGCCCAATCTATACAGGACTACTAGCCAAAAACATTCAGTACTTC
V gene: TRBV10-3; J gene: TRBJ1-1; clone size: few; D gene: .; CDR3 protein: CAIRLRGGFEAFF; CDR3 DNA: TGTGCCATCAGACTTAGGGGTGGGTTTGAAGCTTTCTTT
V gene: TRBV5-4; J gene: TRBJ2-7; clone size: few; D gene: .; CDR3 protein: CASSLDLSYEQYF; CDR3 DNA: TGTGCCAGCAGTTTGGACCTTTCCTACGAGCAGTACTTC
V gene: TRBV7-9; J gene: TRBJ1-2; clone size: .; D gene: .; CDR3 protein: CASSLEAYGYTF; CDR3 DNA: TGTGCCAGCAGCTTAGAGGCCTATGGCTACACCTTC
V gene: TRBV5-1; J gene: TRBJ2-7; clone size: few; D gene: .; CDR3 protein: CASSLRLKTYEQYF; CDR3 DNA: TGCGCCAGCAGCTTGAGACTGAAAACCTACGAGCAGTACTTC
V gene: TRBV10-3; J gene: TRBJ1-5; clone size: .; D gene: .; CDR3 protein: CAIGSPPNQPQHF; CDR3 DNA: TGTGCCATCGGATCCCCCCCAAATCAGCCCCAGCATTTT
V gene: TRBV12-3/TRBV12-4; J gene: TRBJ1-3; clone size: few; D gene: .; CDR3 protein: CASSREVSGNTIYF; CDR3 DNA: TGTGCCAGCAGTCGAGAAGTCTCTGGAAACACCATATATTTT
V gene: TRBV6-1; J gene: TRBJ2-2; clone size: many; D gene: TRBD2; CDR3 protein: CASSEAILRGANTGELFF; CDR3 DNA: TGTGCCAGCAGTGAAGCTATTCTCCGGGGGGCGAACACCGGGGAGCTGTTTTTT
V gene: TRBV7-2; J gene: TRBJ2-5; clone size: .; D gene: TRBD1; CDR3 protein: CASSLSRQGLKTQYF; CDR3 DNA: TGTGCCAGCAGCTTAAGTCGACAGGGATTGAAGACCCAGTACTTC
V gene: TRBV28; J gene: TRBJ1-5; clone size: few; D gene: .; CDR3 protein: CASSAYQPQHF; CDR3 DNA: TGTGCCAGCAGTGCTTATCAGCCCCAGCATTTT
V gene: TRBV3-1; J gene: TRBJ1-1; clone size: few; D gene: .; CDR3 protein: CASSPTVTRNTEAFF; CDR3 DNA: TGTGCCAGCAGCCCGACGGTGACTAGGAACACTGAAGCTTTCTTT
V gene: TRBV2; J gene: TRBJ1-4; clone size: .; D gene: TRBD1; CDR3 protein: CASSDVTGGSNEKLFF; CDR3 DNA: TGTGCCAGCAGTGATGTGACAGGGGGGAGTAATGAAAAACTGTTTTTT
V gene: TRBV18; J gene: TRBJ2-5; clone size: .; D gene: .; CDR3 protein: CASSRALRETQYF; CDR3 DNA: TGTGCCAGCTCACGGGCTTTGCGAGAGACCCAGTACTTC
V gene: TRBV5-1; J gene: TRBJ1-4; clone size: .; D gene: .; CDR3 protein: CASSLGQWREKLFF; CDR3 DNA: TGCGCCAGCAGCTTGGGACAGTGGAGGGAAAAACTGTTTTTT
V gene: TRBV12-3/TRBV12-4; J gene: TRBJ2-6; clone size: .; D gene: .; CDR3 protein: CASTSGGSGANVLTF; CDR3 DNA: TGTGCCAGCACCTCCGGCGGGTCTGGGGCCAACGTCCTGACTTTC
V gene: TRBV5-5; J gene: TRBJ2-1; clone size: .; D gene: TRBD1; CDR3 protein: CASSPAGTGGYNEQFF; CDR3 DNA: TGTGCCAGCAGCCCCGCCGGGACAGGGGGATACAATGAGCAGTTCTTC
V gene: TRBV21-1; J gene: TRBJ2-1; clone size: few; D gene: .; CDR3 protein: CASSKGGDREGNEQFF; CDR3 DNA: TGTGCCAGCAGCAAAGGGGGCGACAGGGAGGGGAATGAGCAGTTCTTC
V gene: TRBV20-1; J gene: TRBJ1-4; clone size: few; D gene: .; CDR3 protein: CSAYDRSKEKLFF; CDR3 DNA: TGCAGTGCTTATGACAGGAGTAAGGAAAAACTGTTTTTT
V gene: TRBV10-3; J gene: TRBJ1-5; clone size: many; D gene: .; CDR3 protein: CAIGRASNQPQHF; CDR3 DNA: TGTGCCATCGGCAGGGCCAGCAATCAGCCCCAGCATTTT
V gene: TRBV28; J gene: TRBJ2-7; clone size: .; D gene: .; CDR3 protein: CASSLSSHEQYF; CDR3 DNA: TGTGCCAGCAGTTTAAGTTCCCACGAGCAGTACTTC
V gene: TRBV6-5; J gene: TRBJ2-7; clone size: .; D gene: TRBD1; CDR3 protein: CASRKDRGLLYEQYF; CDR3 DNA: TGTGCCAGCAGAAAAGACAGGGGGCTCCTCTACGAGCAGTACTTC